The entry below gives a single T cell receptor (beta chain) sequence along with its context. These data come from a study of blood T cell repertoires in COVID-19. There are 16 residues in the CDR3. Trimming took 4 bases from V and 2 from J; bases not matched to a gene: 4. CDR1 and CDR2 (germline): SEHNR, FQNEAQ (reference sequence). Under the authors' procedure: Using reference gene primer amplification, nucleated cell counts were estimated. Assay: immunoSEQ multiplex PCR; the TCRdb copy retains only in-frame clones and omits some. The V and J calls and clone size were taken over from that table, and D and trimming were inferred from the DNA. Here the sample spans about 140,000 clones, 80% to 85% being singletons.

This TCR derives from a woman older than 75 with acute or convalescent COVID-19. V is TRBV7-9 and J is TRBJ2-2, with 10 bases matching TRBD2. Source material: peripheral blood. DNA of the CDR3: TGTGCCAGCAGCTGGGGGACTAGCGTTAACACCGGGGAGCTGTTTTTT. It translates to CASSWGTSVNTGELFF.